This T cell receptor beta chain is drawn from a study of neoadjuvant anti-PD-1 for oral cavity cancer. Overall study context: Most patients had three to four biweekly doses of 3 mg/kg nivolumab before resection. Around day 43, patients without progression received a fourth nivolumab dose before surgery.

Profiled with immunoSEQ multiplex PCR; TCRdb holds only in-frame clones, not every one. Of over 80,000 clones in the sample, roughly 80% were seen once. This clone is medium-sized by share. V lost 7 bases and J lost 7, with 11 bases in between. CDR3 length: 11 amino acids. Germline V gene lookup returns CDR1 SNHLY and CDR2 FYNNEI. Patients were newly diagnosed with stage II-IVA oral cavity squamous cell carcinoma without prior systemic or radiation treatment. Cohort: HPV-negative, locally advanced oral cavity squamous cell carcinoma patients. The sample here was PBMCs, taken before nivolumab (anti-PD-1) treatment. This TCR was recovered from a person aged 40 to 85 with oral cavity squamous cell carcinoma. The V call is TRBV2, the J call TRBJ2-7, with D hard to call. CDR3 sequence reads: CASTGSVEQYF. The DNA for the CDR3 is TGTGCCAGCACCGGCTCGGTAGAGCAGTACTTC. The full variable domain, completed using reference TRBV2 and TRBJ2-7, is EPEVTQTPSHQVTQMGQEVILRCVPISNHLYFYWYRQILGQKVEFLVSFYNNEISEKSEIFDDQFSVERPDGSNFTLKIRSTKLEDSAMYFCASTGSVEQYFGPGTRLTVT.